Presented here are 27 T cell receptor beta chains from one specimen sequenced in a study of lymphopenia after photon versus proton radiotherapy. Clones were read by immunoSEQ multiplex PCR, and TCRdb kept only the in-frame ones, dropping some. The sample carries thousands of clones, around nine tenths recorded once. The sequencing here drew on peripheral blood, taken from a patient treated with photon-based radiotherapy. All receptors derive from an elderly man with cholangiocarcinoma.

The rearrangement uses TRBV5-1 and TRBJ1-1; D remains ambiguous. Germline CDR1 reads SGHRS; CDR2 reads YFSETQ. V was pared by 1 base and J by 1 base, with 8 bases between. The CDR3 has 14 amino acids. Written as DNA, the CDR3 is TGCGCCAGCAGCTTGCGTGTGGGGAACACTGAAGCTTTCTTT. Amino acid sequence: CASSLRVGNTEAFF.

The rearrangement joins TRBV9 to TRBJ2-3; the D gene is possibly TRBD2 (7 bases). This CDR3 has 14 amino acids. Looked up from germline, CDR1 is SGDLS and CDR2 is YYNGEE. V was pared by 3 bases and J by 6 bases, with 14 bases between. CDR3 sequence: CASSASGGGDTQYF. The CDR3 DNA sequence: TGTGCCAGCAGCGCATCGGGGGGCGGGGATACGCAGTATTTT.

DNA for the CDR3: TGTGCCAGCAGCTTAGGACAGGCCAGCGAAGAGACCCAGTACTTC. As protein: CASSLGQASEETQYF. The chain carries TRBV7-9 and TRBJ2-5, with TRBD1 as a possible D gene (6 bases). The germline V gene encodes CDR1 SEHNR and CDR2 FQNEAQ (reference sequence). V dropped 1 base and J dropped 3 bases, with 12 bases sitting between them. The CDR3 covers 15 residues.

This chain links TRBV5-1 with TRBJ2-5, with 8 positions matching TRBD1. CDR3 length: 14 amino acids. The germline gives CDR1 SGHRS, CDR2 YFSETQ. Germline trimming cut 6 bases from V and 1 base from J; bases unmatched to any gene: 5. The CDR3 region has the DNA TGCGCCAGCAAAGGACAGGGCCTCCAAGAGACCCAGTACTTC. Encoded protein: CASKGQGLQETQYF.

This chain joins TRBV23-1 and TRBJ2-5, with TRBD2 matching 8 bases. TRBV23-1 is flagged as an ORF with uncertain function. Trimming cost V 2 bases and J 2 bases; bases outside gene matches: 7. CDR3 size: 16 residues. CDR3 region: CASSQQPGGPQETQYF. CDR3 bases: TGCGCCAGCAGTCAACAACCGGGGGGGCCGCAAGAGACCCAGTACTTC.

The chain combines TRBV28 with TRBJ2-2; D is ambiguous. V lost 1 base and J 1 base, leaving 7 bases between the germline ends. Germline V gene lookup returns CDR1 MDHEN and CDR2 SYDVKM. The CDR3 loop spans 15 amino acids. The CDR3 region is CASSLFVRNTGELFF. In nucleotides, the CDR3 is TGTGCCAGCAGTTTATTTGTCAGGAACACCGGGGAGCTGTTTTTT.

The chain recombines TRBV5-5 with TRBJ1-1, with D possibly matching TRBD1 (5 bases). Germline V gene sequence: CDR1 SGHKS, CDR2 YYEKEE (reference sequence). The CDR3 spans 14 residues. The ends were cut back, 4 bases at V and 5 bases at J, with 15 bases in the middle. The CDR3 sequence: CASSPQGRGTEAFF. The CDR3 DNA reads TGTGCCAGCAGCCCCCAGGGTCGAGGGACTGAAGCTTTCTTT.

J is TRBJ1-2 and V is TRBV6-5; tentatively, D is TRBD1 (5 bases). Germline V gene lookup returns CDR1 MNHEY and CDR2 SVGAGI. The CDR3 runs 15 residues. The V gene lost 6 bases and the J gene lost 0 bases, with 14 bases spanning the gap. CDR3 loop: CASRRGEAPNYGYTF. In nucleotides, the CDR3 is TGTGCCAGCAGACGGGGCGAGGCCCCTAACTATGGCTACACCTTC.

The rearrangement links TRBV6-6 to TRBJ2-1, with D perhaps matching TRBD1 (6 bases). The CDR3 runs to 13 residues. The germline gives CDR1 MNHNY, CDR2 SVGAGI (reference sequence). Trimming removed 5 bases from V and 4 bases from J, with 9 bases in between. Here the CDR3 reads CASSVDSYNEQFF. Here the CDR3 DNA reads TGTGCCAGCAGTGTGGACAGTTACAATGAGCAGTTCTTC.

The rearrangement uses TRBV6-1 and TRBJ1-4; 9 positions match TRBD1. The germline V gene has CDR1 MNHNS and CDR2 SASEGT. The CDR3 extends over 19 amino acids. The V and J ends lost 1 base and 7 bases, in that order; junction bases with no gene match: 16. The CDR3 region has the DNA TGTGCCAGCAGTGAAGACAGGGGGCGGGCAAGGAGGTGGAGTGAAAAACTGTTTTTT. This encodes CASSEDRGRARRWSEKLFF.

The chain employs TRBV5-8 and TRBJ2-4; the D gene is possibly TRBD2 (6 bases). Per germline, CDR1 SGHTS and CDR2 YDEGEE. CDR3 size: 15 residues. Trimming stripped 0 bases from V and 1 base from J, with 8 bases between. DNA of the CDR3: TGTGCCAGCAGCTTGGCAGGAGGGGCCAAAAACATTCAGTACTTC. Protein: CASSLAGGAKNIQYF.

The chain recombines TRBV19 with TRBJ1-2; TRBD1 is a possible D gene (5 bases). CDR3 length: 13 amino acids. Deletions cut 3 bases from V and 2 bases from J, with 7 bases between. Germline V gives CDR1 LNHDA, CDR2 SQIVND (reference sequence). The CDR3 protein is CASSMSGNYGYTF. The CDR3 DNA reads TGTGCCAGTAGTATGTCAGGGAACTATGGCTACACCTTC.

This rearrangement joins TRBV19 to TRBJ2-7; 11 bases align to TRBD2. Germline V lookup: CDR1 LNHDA, CDR2 SQIVND (reference sequence). The CDR3 has 17 residues. Trimming at V came to 1 base and at J to 2 bases, leaving 7 bases not matched to a gene. The CDR3: CASSIALGLAEPYEQYF. The DNA of the CDR3 is TGTGCCAGTAGTATAGCGCTGGGACTAGCGGAGCCCTACGAGCAGTACTTC. The whole variable domain, filled in from reference TRBV19 and TRBJ2-7, reads DGGITQSPKYLFRKEGQNVTLSCEQNLNHDAMYWYRQDPGQGLRLIYYSQIVNDFQKGDIAEGYSVSREKKESFPLTVTSAQKNPTAFYLCASSIALGLAEPYEQYFGPGTRLTVT.

The chain joins TRBV5-1 to TRBJ2-3; possibly TRBD1 or TRBD2 for D (5 bases each). CDR3 length equals 15 residues. The germline CDR1 and CDR2 sequences are SGHRS and YFSETQ. V shed 3 bases and J shed 2 bases, with 13 bases lying between them. The CDR3 region has the DNA TGCGCCAGCAGCTCCGGGACCAAGTCCACAGATACGCAGTATTTT. Protein sequence: CASSSGTKSTDTQYF.

The rearrangement links TRBV5-1 to TRBJ2-3; possible D gene TRBD2, 6 bases. Trimming stripped 4 bases from V and 0 bases from J, with 6 bases between. CDR1 is SGHRS, CDR2 YFSETQ, per germline. The CDR3 runs to 13 residues. The CDR3 loop reads CASSSGSTDTQYF. CDR3 DNA sequence: TGCGCCAGCAGCAGCGGGAGCACAGATACGCAGTATTTT.

This sequence joins TRBV4-1 and TRBJ1-5, with 7 bases aligning to TRBD1. The V and J ends lost 3 bases and 9 bases, in that order; junction bases with no gene match: 11. The germline V gene encodes CDR1 MGHRA and CDR2 YSYEKL. The CDR3 sequence is 15 residues long. CDR3 protein: CASSHRGTENGPQHF. In nucleotides, the CDR3 is TGCGCCAGCAGCCACCGGGGGACAGAAAACGGGCCCCAGCATTTT.

The V gene is TRBV19, the J gene TRBJ1-1; possible D gene TRBD1, 6 bases. CDR1 is LNHDA and CDR2 is SQIVND in the germline V gene (reference sequence). The CDR3 totals 12 residues. V was pared by 10 bases and J by 4 bases, with 13 bases between. The CDR3 DNA sequence: TGTGCCACCCTTAACAGGGTCACTGAAGCTTTCTTT. As protein: CATLNRVTEAFF.

The chain employs TRBV19 and TRBJ2-1; 12 bases line up with TRBD2. After removal of 5 bases from V and 7 bases from J, the junction contained 9 bases not matched to a gene. The germline V gene encodes CDR1 LNHDA and CDR2 SQIVND (reference sequence). The CDR3 length is 16 residues. CDR3 DNA sequence: TGTGCCAGTAGTCCCTTGGGACTAGCGGGTGGAAATGAGCAGTTCTTC. Translated, it gives CASSPLGLAGGNEQFF.

This clone showed up just a few times. The chain is built from TRBV19 and TRBJ1-2; D is ambiguous. The germline V gene has CDR1 LNHDA and CDR2 SQIVND (reference sequence). The CDR3 totals 14 residues. Trimming took off 1 base at V and 4 bases at J, with 10 bases between the two ends. The CDR3 sequence is CASSIARTGYGYTF. The CDR3 coding sequence is TGTGCCAGTAGTATAGCCAGGACGGGCTATGGCTACACCTTC.

This clone came up once. V usage is TRBV30 and J usage is TRBJ1-5; D ambiguous. Germline loops: CDR1 GTSNPN, CDR2 SVGIG (reference sequence). Trimming cost V 0 bases and J 0 bases, with 9 bases left between them. The CDR3 totals 15 residues. The CDR3, as DNA: TGTGCCTGGAGTGTACATTTTAATAGCAATCAGCCCCAGCATTTT. Protein: CAWSVHFNSNQPQHF. The variable domain in full, with the rest retrieved from reference TRBV30 and TRBJ1-5, is SQTIHQWPATLVQPVGSPLSLECTVEGTSNPNLYWYRQAAGRGLQLLFYSVGIGQISSEVPQNLSASRPQDRQFILSSKKLLLSDSGFYLCAWSVHFNSNQPQHFGDGTRLSIL.

The chain recombines TRBV4-1 with TRBJ1-2; no clear D gene. The germline V and J ends were trimmed by 1 base and 1 base, with 10 bases remaining between them. The germline CDR1 and CDR2 sequences are MGHRA and YSYEKL. The CDR3 has 15 residues. The CDR3 DNA is TGCGCCAGCAGCCAAGTACCGGGTATTAACTATGGCTACACCTTC. Amino acids: CASSQVPGINYGYTF.

The chain couples TRBV29-1 to TRBJ1-4; unclear D gene. CDR3 length equals 12 residues. CDR1 SQVTM and CDR2 ANQGSEA come from the germline V gene. V dropped 7 bases and J dropped 0 bases, with 6 bases sitting between them. Written as DNA, the CDR3 is TGCAGCGCCGTTTCAACTAATGAAAAACTGTTTTTT. Its protein product is CSAVSTNEKLFF.

J is TRBJ1-2 and V is TRBV6-5; D perhaps matches TRBD1 (5 bases). Germline V CDR1 and CDR2: MNHEY, SVGAGI. There are 14 residues in the CDR3. Trimming took off 2 bases at V and 3 bases at J, with 10 bases between the two ends. CDR3 nucleotides: TGTGCCAGCAGTTACCGGCAGGGAGACTATGGCTACACCTTC. Amino acids: CASSYRQGDYGYTF.

The chain couples TRBV5-1 to TRBJ2-2; 14 positions agree with TRBD2. The junction had 6 bases not matched to a gene; V was cut back by 2 bases and J by 3 bases. This CDR3 is built from 18 residues. CDR1 SGHRS and CDR2 YFSETQ come from the germline V gene. In DNA, the CDR3 is TGCGCCAGCAGCTTAGTGACTAGCGGGGGGGCCGACACCGGGGAGCTGTTTTTT. This codes for CASSLVTSGGADTGELFF.

V is TRBV5-1 and J is TRBJ2-1; tentative D call: TRBD1 (5 bases). The germline V gene encodes CDR1 SGHRS and CDR2 YFSETQ. This CDR3 contains 14 residues. V was pared by 0 bases and J by 5 bases, with 9 bases between. The CDR3 sequence: CASSLGQPNNEQFF. The CDR3 bases are TGCGCCAGCAGCTTGGGACAGCCAAACAATGAGCAGTTCTTC.

This clone was detected only a few times. The genes are TRBV4-1 and TRBJ1-6; a possible D gene is TRBD1 (5 bases). CDR1 MGHRA and CDR2 YSYEKL come from the germline V gene. The CDR3 has 16 amino acids. With 0 bases removed from V and 6 bases from J, the gap between germline ends came to 12 bases. CDR3 in amino acids: CASSQERPDINSPLHF. CDR3 nucleotides: TGCGCCAGCAGCCAAGAAAGGCCGGACATTAATTCACCCCTCCACTTT.

The chain is built from TRBV28 and TRBJ1-4; D is perhaps TRBD1 (6 bases). The CDR3 contains 15 residues. Germline V gene sequence: CDR1 MDHEN, CDR2 SYDVKM. Trimming took off 3 bases at V and 4 bases at J, with 12 bases between the two ends. The CDR3 region has the DNA TGTGCCAGCAGTTTTACGGGGGCGGGTAATGAAAAACTGTTTTTT. Amino acids: CASSFTGAGNEKLFF.